This TCR beta chain was captured by sequencing in a study of cytomegalovirus exposure and HLA in healthy donors. Germline V CDR1 and CDR2: MNHEY, SVGAGI. The CDR3 runs 15 residues. V lost 6 bases, J lost 4 bases, and 16 bases lay in between. The assay was immunoSEQ multiplex PCR, and TCRdb's table has in-frame clones only and misses some. Here the sample spans about 98,000 clones, roughly 87% being singletons. Of note for this clone: Its antigen remains unknown.

Notes on the study in general: The study found most TCR sequences rare, yet found some public TCRs in many donors.

The chain couples TRBV6-5 to TRBJ1-5; no clear D gene. What was sequenced was PBMCs. The receptor was derived from a man aged 18 to 30 in good health and CMV-seropositive. In DNA, the CDR3 is TGTGCCAGCAGCGATCCTCCCTACCCAAATCAGCCCCAGCATTTT. Its translation is CASSDPPYPNQPQHF.